This T cell receptor beta chain was recovered during a study of T cells in Graves' hyperthyroidism and ophthalmopathy. Notes on the study in general: The model foresaw ophthalmopathy a median about 6.5 months prior to onset. From stable hyperthyroidism, ophthalmopathy was set apart by a 13 V-J model. In blood, most of the thyroid clonotypes expanded above 0.001 were also present.

The table lists this clonotype with a few counts. Its antigen is unidentified. The study based diagnoses on clinical symptoms, serum thyroxine and TRAb, thyroid ultrasound and orbital computed tomography. Amplified TCR beta CDR3 regions derived from RNA transcripts. First-round RT-PCR targeting the TCR CDR3 was performed with the HTBI primer set. Via MiXCR, TCRdb re-called the multiplex PCR reads, giving one row per CDR3 protein. The sample holds hundreds of thousands of distinct CDR3 sequences, 20% seen once. CDR3 length: 14 amino acids. Germline CDR1 and CDR2: MNHEY and SVGAGI. The germline V and J ends were trimmed by 0 bases and 0 bases, with 6 bases remaining between them.

The genes are TRBV6-5 and TRBJ2-7; D not resolved. The clonotype was recovered from a man aged 35-49 years with Graves' ophthalmopathy. The sequenced sample was blood. Written as DNA, the CDR3 is TGTGCCAGCAGTTACTCCGCATACTCCTACGAGCAGTACTTC. It codes for CASSYSAYSYEQYF.